This TCR beta chain came from a study of blood T cell repertoires in COVID-19. Clones were read by immunoSEQ multiplex PCR, and TCRdb kept only the in-frame ones, dropping some. The sample has about 300,000 clones; around 88% are singletons. Between the trimmed V and J ends, which lost 6 bases and 5 bases, there was a span of 11 bases. CDR3 size: 13 residues. Germline V gene lookup returns CDR1 MDHEN and CDR2 SYDVKM. What was sequenced was peripheral blood. This clonotype was sampled from a woman under 40 who had recovered from COVID-19. J is TRBJ1-3 and V is TRBV28, with D possibly being TRBD1 (5 bases). As DNA, the CDR3 is TGTGCCAGCAGGTTAGGGGCCAGAAACACCATATATTTT. Amino acid sequence: CASRLGARNTIYF.